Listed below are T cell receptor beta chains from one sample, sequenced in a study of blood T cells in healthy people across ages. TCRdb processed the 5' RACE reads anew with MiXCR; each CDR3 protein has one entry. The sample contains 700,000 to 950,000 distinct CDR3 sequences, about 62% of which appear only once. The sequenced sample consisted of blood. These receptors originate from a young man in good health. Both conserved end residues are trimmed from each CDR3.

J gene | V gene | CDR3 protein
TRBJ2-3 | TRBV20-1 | SASRASGRTDTQY
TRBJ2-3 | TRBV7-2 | VSGRGSGVDTQY
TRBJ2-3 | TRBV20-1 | SAVAGGRTDTQY
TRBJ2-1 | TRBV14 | ASSPGRFKF
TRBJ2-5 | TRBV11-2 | ASSSPGGSGVETQY
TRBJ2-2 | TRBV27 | ASSEAGELF
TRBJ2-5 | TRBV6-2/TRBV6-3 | ASSTTSWEETQY
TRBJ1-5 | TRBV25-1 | ASSSTGGPGQPQH
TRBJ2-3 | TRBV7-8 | ASSLVATWDSGTSSSTDTQY
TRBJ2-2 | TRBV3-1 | ASSQGNGELF
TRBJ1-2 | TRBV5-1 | ASSREAGDGYT
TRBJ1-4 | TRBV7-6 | ASSGEVIVGTNEKLF
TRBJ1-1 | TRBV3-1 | ASSQKGGTEAF
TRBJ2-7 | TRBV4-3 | ASSQAEGEQY
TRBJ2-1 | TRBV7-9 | ASSLGVIFERTSYNEQF
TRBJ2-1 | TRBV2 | ASSERETPTGEF
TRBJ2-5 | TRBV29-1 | SVTEREGLEETQY
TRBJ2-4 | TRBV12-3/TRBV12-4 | ASKTWTGVESLAKNIQY
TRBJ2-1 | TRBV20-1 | SLSRVNEQF
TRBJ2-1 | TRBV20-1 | SARRTGRVGNEQF
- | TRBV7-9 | ASNPSEGGKTQY
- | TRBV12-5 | ASGLPPNSYEQY
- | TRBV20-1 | SGGTGYEQY
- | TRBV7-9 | ASSPGQGSETQY
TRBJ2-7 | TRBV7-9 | ASSTAAGTQYEQY
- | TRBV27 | ASSLLTPKRQGSYEQY
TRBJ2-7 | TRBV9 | ASSVAPTSHEQY
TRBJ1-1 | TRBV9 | ASRSTEAF
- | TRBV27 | ASSSGTVREQY
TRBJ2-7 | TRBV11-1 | ASSLDRNSVYEQY
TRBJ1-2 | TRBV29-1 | SVLLGGDGYT
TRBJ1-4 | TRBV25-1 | ASQETGRNEKLF
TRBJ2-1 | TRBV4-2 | ASSQVRTTPEQF
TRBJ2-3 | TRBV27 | ASSLIGRGVDTQY
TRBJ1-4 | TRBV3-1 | ASSLWQGDEKLF
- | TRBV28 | ASSTSGRGYEQY
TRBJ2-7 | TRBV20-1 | SALAGDGFLGEQY
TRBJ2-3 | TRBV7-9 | ASRAQALTDTQY
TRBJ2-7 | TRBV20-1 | SAESSGASYEQY
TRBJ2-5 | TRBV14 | ASSPVVGQETQY
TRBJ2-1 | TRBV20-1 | SARVPLAGNNEQF
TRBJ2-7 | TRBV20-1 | SAKPSAGARYEQY
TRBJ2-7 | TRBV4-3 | ASSRNRGDSYEQY
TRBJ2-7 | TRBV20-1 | SARSVGQGFYEQY